This is a list of T cell receptor beta chains from one sample in a study of PD-1 blockade in classical Hodgkin lymphoma. Sequencing was performed with immunoSEQ multiplex PCR; in TCRdb, only in-frame clones are kept and a portion is missing. In the table there are approximately 20,000 clones, 60% to 85% of which are singletons. Sequencing used peripheral blood mononuclear cells (PBMCs), obtained before the second cycle of nivolumab. The source of these receptors is a human donor with classical Hodgkin lymphoma. The CDR3 runs from the conserved cysteine through the conserved F or W. The D gene is left open where the match is weak. Only some rows state a clone size, as once, few, many or a class for expanded clones.

V	D	J	size	DNA	CDR3
TRBV29-1	.	TRBJ2-2	.	TGCAGCGTCATACAGGGTTCTGGCGGGGAGCTGTTTTTT	CSVIQGSGGELFF
TRBV30	TRBD2	TRBJ2-7	.	TGTGCCTGGAGTCCGGGGTCGGGACTAGCGGGCAGAGAGCAGTACTTC	CAWSPGSGLAGREQYF
TRBV5-4	.	TRBJ2-2	few	TGTGCCAGCAGCTGGAACACCGGGGAGCTGTTTTTT	CASSWNTGELFF
TRBV18	.	TRBJ1-2	few	TGTGCCAGCTCACCACCGACAGAGAGCTATGGCTACACCTTC	CASSPPTESYGYTF
TRBV29-1	.	TRBJ1-2	.	TGCAGCGTTGACCGGGGGTGGATTTATGGCTACACCTTC	CSVDRGWIYGYTF
TRBV28	.	TRBJ2-3	.	TGTGCCAGCAGTATACGAATAACAGGCCTCACAGATACGCAGTATTTT	CASSIRITGLTDTQYF
TRBV11-3	.	TRBJ2-2	once	TGTGCCAGCAGCTTAAAACGGAACACCGGGGAGCTGTTTTTT	CASSLKRNTGELFF
TRBV6-5	TRBD1	TRBJ1-4	.	TGTGCCAGCAGTAGAAAGGGACAGGGGGAAAAACTGTTTTTT	CASSRKGQGEKLFF
TRBV5-1	TRBD2	TRBJ2-5	.	TGCGCCAGCAGTCGGACTAGCGGGAGCATGACCCAGTACTTC	CASSRTSGSMTQYF
TRBV19	.	TRBJ2-7	.	TGTGCCAGTAGTACCATACAGGGATCAGAACAGTACTTC	CASSTIQGSEQYF
TRBV28	.	TRBJ2-7	.	TGTGCCAGCAGTTTAGACGGCAGGGGCTACGAGCAGTACTTC	CASSLDGRGYEQYF
TRBV6-1	TRBD1	TRBJ1-2	.	TGTGCCAGCAGTCAGACAGGGGGTGGCTACACCTTC	CASSQTGGGYTF
TRBV14	.	TRBJ2-1	.	TGTGCCAGCAGCCAAAGAACTAGCTGGGATGAGCAGTTCTTC	CASSQRTSWDEQFF
TRBV27	.	TRBJ1-1	.	TGTGCCAGCAGTTTCAGGGAAGGCACTGAAGCTTTCTTT	CASSFREGTEAFF
TRBV5-1	.	TRBJ2-7	.	TGCGCCAGCAGCTTCGGGGGTCCCTACGAGCAGTACTTC	CASSFGGPYEQYF
TRBV18	.	TRBJ2-2	.	TGTGCCAGCTCACCGGGTCCTATGGGGCTGTTTTTT	CASSPGPMGLFF
TRBV2	.	TRBJ1-3	few	TGTGCCAGCAGTGAAGAACAGGTGTTCTCTGGAAACACCATATATTTT	CASSEEQVFSGNTIYF
TRBV4-1	TRBD2	TRBJ2-1	.	TGCGCCAGCAGCCATCAAGGGTCTAGCGGGATTTTGTACAATGAGCAGTTCTTC	CASSHQGSSGILYNEQFF
TRBV19	TRBD2	TRBJ2-5	.	TGTGCCAGTAGTGGCGGGAGGAAGGAGACCCAGTACTTC	CASSGGRKETQYF
TRBV19	TRBD1	TRBJ2-1	.	TGTGCCAGTAGCCGGACAGGGAATTATGAGCAGTTCTTC	CASSRTGNYEQFF
TRBV6-5	.	TRBJ1-6	.	TGTGCCAGCAGTTACTCAGTAGCAATTAATAATTCACCCCTCCACTTT	CASSYSVAINNSPLHF
TRBV18	TRBD1	TRBJ1-5	once	TGTGCCAGCTCACCTGGGACAGGGGGCAATCAGCCCCAGCATTTT	CASSPGTGGNQPQHF
TRBV19	.	TRBJ2-7	.	TGTGCCAGTAGTCTAACGGGAGTCTTACGGGATGAGCAGTACTTC	CASSLTGVLRDEQYF
TRBV5-1	.	TRBJ2-2	.	TGCGCCAGCAGCGCTAGCTTAGGGTTCGGGGAGCTGTTTTTT	CASSASLGFGELFF
TRBV6-1	TRBD1	TRBJ1-2	.	TGTGCCAGCAGTCGACAGGGATACTATGGCTACACCTTC	CASSRQGYYGYTF
TRBV12-5	.	TRBJ2-2	once	TGTGCTAGTGGTTTGTTTACCGGGGAGCTGTTTTTT	CASGLFTGELFF
TRBV12-5	TRBD1	TRBJ2-7	.	TGTGCTAGTGCAAAGGGGACAGGGGGTTCCGAGCAGTACTTC	CASAKGTGGSEQYF
TRBV10-3	TRBD1	TRBJ2-1	.	TGTGCCATCAGTCCGGAGGACAGGGTCAATGAGCAGTTCTTC	CAISPEDRVNEQFF
TRBV28	TRBD2	TRBJ2-7	.	TGTGCCAGCGAGGAGGGACTAGCGGGCTCGTACGAGCAGTACTTC	CASEEGLAGSYEQYF
TRBV28	.	TRBJ2-2	.	TGTGCCAGCAGCCCCTCTGGGAACACCGGGGAGCTGTTTTTT	CASSPSGNTGELFF
TRBV29-1	TRBD2	TRBJ2-1	.	TGCAGCGGTACCCGTAGCGGGAGTATGAATGAGCAGTTCTTC	CSGTRSGSMNEQFF
TRBV27	.	TRBJ2-5	.	TGTGCCAGCAGTTTACCGGACTCCCACAGGACCCAGTACTTC	CASSLPDSHRTQYF
TRBV13	.	TRBJ2-1	.	TGTGCCAGCAGCTCCCCCCTGGAGGGGCCGCAGTTCTTC	CASSSPLEGPQFF
TRBV27	TRBD2	TRBJ2-1	.	TGTGCCAGCAGTTTAGAGGGACTAGCGGGAGGGTACAATGAGCAGTTCTTC	CASSLEGLAGGYNEQFF
TRBV13	TRBD1	TRBJ1-2	.	TGTGCCAGCAGCCGCGACAGGGGTGTCGGCTACACCTTC	CASSRDRGVGYTF
TRBV28	TRBD2	TRBJ2-3	.	TGTGCCAGCAGACCAACCACCGGGACTAGCGGAACAGATACGCAGTATTTT	CASRPTTGTSGTDTQYF
TRBV7-2	.	TRBJ2-7	.	TGTGCCAGCAGCTCCCCGCGCTATGCTGTTAGAGGGGAGCAGTACTTC	CASSSPRYAVRGEQYF
TRBV5-1	.	TRBJ1-1	few	TGCGCCAGCAGATTCCCGAGAGGCCCGAACACTGAAGCTTTCTTT	CASRFPRGPNTEAFF
TRBV1	.	TRBJ2-1	once	TGCACCAGCAGCCAGTCTAGCGGGGGCTACAATGAGCAGTTCTTC	CTSSQSSGGYNEQFF
TRBV6-1	TRBD1	TRBJ1-4	.	TGTGCCAGCAGATCCGGGACAGGGAATGAAAAACTGTTTTTT	CASRSGTGNEKLFF